A single T cell receptor (beta chain) is shown here with its context. This sample was included in a study of blood T cell repertoires in COVID-19. Assay: immunoSEQ multiplex PCR; the TCRdb copy retains only in-frame clones and omits some. The data hold around 100,000 clones, with almost 80% observed a single time. This CDR3 comprises 13 residues. J lost 4 bases, V lost 4 bases, and 3 bases had no gene match. Germline V gene data show CDR1 as MNHEY and CDR2 as SVGAGI. The V call is TRBV6-5, the J call TRBJ2-5; 7 bases map to TRBD2. Sequencing was performed on peripheral blood. The receptor's source is a man in his 70s with active or convalescent COVID-19. CDR3 amino acids: CASSLTGGETQYF. The CDR3 DNA is TGTGCCAGCAGTTTGACGGGAGGAGAGACCCAGTACTTC.